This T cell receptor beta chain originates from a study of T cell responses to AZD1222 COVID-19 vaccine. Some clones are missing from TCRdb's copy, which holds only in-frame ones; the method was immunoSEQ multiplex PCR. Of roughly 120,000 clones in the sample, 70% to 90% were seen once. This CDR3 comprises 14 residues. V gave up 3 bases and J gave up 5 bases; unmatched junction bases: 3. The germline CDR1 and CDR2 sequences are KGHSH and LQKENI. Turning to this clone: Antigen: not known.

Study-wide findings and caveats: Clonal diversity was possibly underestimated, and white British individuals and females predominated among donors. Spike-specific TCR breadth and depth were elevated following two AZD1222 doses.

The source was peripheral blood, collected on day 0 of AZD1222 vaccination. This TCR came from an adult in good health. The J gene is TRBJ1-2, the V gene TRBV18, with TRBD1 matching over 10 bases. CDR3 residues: CASSPGTGEYGYTF. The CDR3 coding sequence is TGTGCCAGCTCACCCGGGACAGGGGAGTATGGCTACACCTTC.